The 27 T cell receptor beta chains below were found in one sample sequenced in a study of blood T cell repertoires in COVID-19. The protocol was immunoSEQ multiplex PCR, while the TCRdb copy is restricted to in-frame clones and leaves out a portion. Counted here are over 150,000 clones, roughly 87% occurring once; the ten biggest clones make up 7%. The sequenced sample consisted of PBMCs or T cells enriched from blood (not recorded which). The receptors were gathered from a woman aged 45-60 years who had recovered from COVID-19.

The chain has TRBV9 and TRBJ2-3; TRBD2 matches 8 bases. The germline gives CDR1 SGDLS, CDR2 YYNGEE. The V segment lost 3 bases and the J segment 4 bases; nucleotides outside the gene matches: 10. The CDR3 length is 16 residues. The CDR3 spells CASSEERRGAADTQYF. CDR3 sequence (DNA): TGTGCCAGCAGCGAGGAGAGGCGGGGGGCAGCAGATACGCAGTATTTT.

The rearrangement links TRBV15 to TRBJ1-6, with D perhaps TRBD1 (6 bases). CDR1 and CDR2 from the germline V gene are LNHNV and YYDKDF (reference sequence). The CDR3 runs 15 residues. The ends were cut back, 6 bases at V and 5 bases at J, with 14 bases in the middle. The CDR3 DNA reads as TGTGCCACCAGTCAGGGGATGGGACATAATTCACCCCTCCACTTT. Its translation is CATSQGMGHNSPLHF.

The chain combines TRBV30 with TRBJ1-2, with a weak D call TRBD1 (5 bases). The length of the CDR3 is 11 residues. Trimming took 1 base from V and 7 from J, leaving 7 bases between them. CDR1 and CDR2 from the germline V gene are GTSNPN and SVGIG (reference sequence). The CDR3 region has the DNA TGTGCCTGGAGTGAAAGGGGTGGCTACACCTTC. It encodes CAWSERGGYTF.

V is TRBV5-1 and J is TRBJ2-5; TRBD2 might be the D (7 bases). Trimming cost V 5 bases and J 1 base, with 15 bases left between them. CDR3 length: 15 residues. The germline V gene has CDR1 SGHRS and CDR2 YFSETQ. CDR3 loop: CASRPRGGVQETQYF. In DNA, the CDR3 is TGCGCCAGCAGGCCCAGAGGGGGGGTCCAAGAGACCCAGTACTTC.

In its sample, this clone was seen a few times. The V and J genes are TRBV19 and TRBJ1-5, with TRBD1 as a possible D gene (6 bases). V was trimmed by 4 bases and J by 4 bases, leaving 17 bases between them. CDR1 is LNHDA, CDR2 SQIVND, per germline (reference sequence). The CDR3 length is 16 residues. CDR3 in DNA: TGTGCCAGTAGTAGAAGTACAGTCAGGGGAAATCAGCCCCAGCATTTT. Protein sequence: CASSRSTVRGNQPQHF.

The J gene is TRBJ1-3, the V gene TRBV7-2; 8 bases match TRBD1. Germline V gives CDR1 SGHTA, CDR2 FQGNSA. The CDR3 runs to 15 residues. Trimming took 8 bases from V and 4 from J; bases not matched to a gene: 10. The chain's CDR3 is CASGTQGARGNTIYF. The CDR3 DNA reads as TGTGCCAGCGGAACGCAGGGGGCGCGAGGAAACACCATATATTTT.

V usage is TRBV12-3 or TRBV12-4 and J usage is TRBJ2-1; D call uncertain. Trimming took off 2 bases at V and 6 bases at J, with 5 bases between the two ends. This CDR3 comprises 12 residues. The DNA for the CDR3 is TGTGCCAGCAGTTTATGGCTCAATGAGCAGTTCTTC. Translating it yields CASSLWLNEQFF.

This sequence joins TRBV11-2 and TRBJ2-5; 13 bases match TRBD2. Per the germline V gene, CDR1 is SGHAT and CDR2 is FQNNGV. CDR3 length equals 17 residues. V was pared by 3 bases and J by 5 bases, with 9 bases of the junction left unmatched. The CDR3 sequence is CASSLRTSGRRRETQYF. CDR3 nucleotides: TGTGCCAGCAGCTTGAGGACTAGCGGGAGAAGGAGGGAGACCCAGTACTTC.

This chain uses TRBV6-4 with TRBJ1-1, with D possibly TRBD1 on 6 matching bases. This CDR3 has 15 amino acids. The germline CDR1 and CDR2 sequences are MRHNA and SNTAGT. V was pared by 6 bases and J by 1 base, with 15 bases between. The chain's CDR3 is CASRRGGGANTEAFF. CDR3 bases: TGTGCCAGCAGGAGAGGAGGGGGGGCGAACACTGAAGCTTTCTTT.

V and J are TRBV7-9 and TRBJ2-7; a possible D gene is TRBD1 (6 bases). From germline, CDR1 is SEHNR and CDR2 FQNEAQ (reference sequence). Between the trimmed V and J ends, which lost 6 bases and 7 bases, there was a span of 16 bases. CDR3 size: 13 residues. CDR3 DNA: TGTGCCAGCAGATCTGGGGCGAGGGGGGAGCAGTACTTC. Translated: CASRSGARGEQYF.

The rearrangement uses TRBV29-1 and TRBJ2-5, with D maybe TRBD2 (6 bases). The CDR3 is made up of 12 amino acids. In germline, CDR1 is SQVTM, CDR2 ANQGSEA. V lost 7 bases to trimming and J lost 2 bases, with 11 bases between them. This CDR3 reads CSGREGQETQYF. The CDR3 DNA reads TGCAGCGGGAGGGAAGGGCAAGAGACCCAGTACTTC.

The chain recombines TRBV24-1 with TRBJ2-1, with 9 positions matching TRBD1. Germline loops: CDR1 KGHDR, CDR2 SFDVKD. Trimming took 9 bases from V and 4 from J; bases not matched to a gene: 9. The CDR3 is 15 residues long. DNA of the CDR3: TGTGCCACCGACGCGGCGGACAGGGGATACAATGAGCAGTTCTTC. Its protein is CATDAADRGYNEQFF.

The chain couples TRBV11-2 to TRBJ1-6; D perhaps matches TRBD1 (6 bases). Trimming took 5 bases from V and 4 from J, leaving 9 bases between them. This CDR3 contains 14 residues. Germline CDR1 reads SGHAT; CDR2 reads FQNNGV. CDR3 loop: CASSPGQYNSPLHF. In DNA, the CDR3 is TGTGCCAGCAGCCCCGGACAGTATAATTCACCCCTCCACTTT.

The chain uses TRBV6-5 and TRBJ2-7, with 7 nucleotides matching TRBD1. CDR3 length: 14 residues. Trimming at V came to 6 bases and at J to 2 bases, leaving 7 bases not matched to a gene. Germline-derived CDR1 and CDR2 are MNHEY and SVGAGI. The CDR3 region is CASRDGQVTYEQYF. CDR3 DNA sequence: TGTGCCAGCAGGGACGGACAGGTAACCTACGAGCAGTACTTC.

The chain joins TRBV12-3 or TRBV12-4 to TRBJ2-1; tentative D call: TRBD2 (5 bases). The CDR3 extends over 12 amino acids. V was shortened by 2 bases and J by 7 bases, with 6 bases between the two germline ends. The CDR3 region is CASSLSGNEQFF. CDR3 in DNA: TGTGCCAGCAGTTTAAGCGGAAATGAGCAGTTCTTC.

This clone was recorded only once. The chain recombines TRBV10-3 with TRBJ2-5; D gene uncertain. This CDR3 has 13 residues. Germline V CDR1 and CDR2: ENHRY, SYGVKD. Trimming removed 6 bases from V and 5 bases from J, with 13 bases in between. The CDR3 DNA is TGTGCCATCAGAGGAACGGTTAGCGAGACCCAGTACTTC. This translates into CAIRGTVSETQYF.

The V and J genes are TRBV2 and TRBJ1-2, with D perhaps matching TRBD1 (5 bases). CDR3 length: 14 amino acids. The V and J ends lost 4 bases and 5 bases respectively, with 14 bases between them. From germline, CDR1 is SNHLY and CDR2 FYNNEI. For the CDR3, the DNA is TGTGCCAGCAGTGTGGAGCAGGGAAGGTATGGCTACACCTTC. This sequence encodes CASSVEQGRYGYTF.

The rearrangement uses TRBV7-9 and TRBJ1-4, with 8 bases lining up with TRBD1. The CDR3 is made up of 15 amino acids. The germline V gene has CDR1 SEHNR and CDR2 FQNEAQ (reference sequence). V shed 1 base and J 8 bases; nucleotides not matched to a gene: 6. The CDR3 reads CASSLGPGGVEKLFF. CDR3 in DNA: TGTGCCAGCAGCTTAGGGCCAGGGGGCGTGGAAAAACTGTTTTTT.

The rearrangement links TRBV27 to TRBJ1-5; the D gene is possibly TRBD1 (5 bases). The germline V and J ends were trimmed by 5 bases and 7 bases, with 21 bases remaining between them. The CDR3 totals 16 residues. Germline CDR1 is MNHEY and CDR2 is SMNVEV (reference sequence). The CDR3 is CASSASRVRGGQPQHF. Here the CDR3 DNA reads TGTGCCAGCAGTGCCTCCCGGGTAAGGGGAGGGCAGCCCCAGCATTTT.

The V gene is TRBV25-1, the J gene TRBJ1-1, with a tentative D call TRBD1 (5 bases). Germline loops: CDR1 MGHDK, CDR2 SYGVNS. There are 15 residues in the CDR3. Trimming shortened V by 2 bases and J by 4 bases, and 14 bases separated the two germline ends. CDR3 protein: CASSEDLGQSTEAFF. The CDR3 DNA is TGTGCCAGCAGTGAAGATCTGGGGCAGAGCACTGAAGCTTTCTTT.

Here the CDR3 DNA reads TGTGCCAGCTCACGGACAGGGTCCGCGGAGCAACTGTTTTTT. Encoded protein: CASSRTGSAEQLFF. V gene TRBV18 combines with J gene TRBJ1-4, with 8 bases matching TRBD1. Germline-derived CDR1 and CDR2 are KGHSH and LQKENI. This CDR3 spans 14 amino acids. V was pared by 4 bases and J by 12 bases, with 10 bases of the junction left unmatched.

For the CDR3, the DNA is TGTGCCAGCAGCCAAGAAGAGGGAACTACTTCACCCCTCCACTTT. The encoded protein is CASSQEEGTTSPLHF. The J gene is TRBJ1-6, the V gene TRBV4-2; D is unclear. This CDR3 spans 15 amino acids. Germline CDR1 reads LGHNA; CDR2 reads YNFKEQ. Deletions cut 0 bases from V and 9 bases from J, with 12 bases between.

The genes are TRBV19 and TRBJ2-3; 7 positions match TRBD1. The germline V gene has CDR1 LNHDA and CDR2 SQIVND (reference sequence). The CDR3 has 15 residues. V gave up 1 base and J gave up 4 bases; unmatched junction bases: 5. The CDR3 DNA sequence: TGTGCCAGTAGTATAGCGACAGGGTACGCAGATACGCAGTATTTT. This translates into CASSIATGYADTQYF.

The chain employs TRBV5-6 and TRBJ1-1; TRBD1 agrees at 8 bases. In germline, CDR1 is SGHDT, CDR2 YYEEEE. Losses at the gene ends were 4 bases for V and 4 bases for J; bases not matched to a gene: 6. This CDR3 has 14 residues. CDR3 sequence reads: CASSNRDRLTEAFF. The CDR3, as DNA: TGTGCCAGCAGCAACCGGGACAGGCTCACTGAAGCTTTCTTT. Drawing the rest from reference TRBV5-6 and TRBJ1-1, the complete variable domain is DAGVTQSPTHLIKTRGQQVTLRCSPKSGHDTVSWYQQALGQGPQFIFQYYEEEERQRGNFPDRFSGHQFPNYSSELNVNALLLGDSALYLCASSNRDRLTEAFFGQGTRLTVV.

Only a few counts were recorded for this clone. The chain recombines TRBV28 with TRBJ1-4, with 8 bases fitting TRBD1. CDR3 length: 14 residues. Per germline, CDR1 MDHEN and CDR2 SYDVKM. With 3 bases clipped from V and 7 bases from J, the junction kept 4 bases outside the gene matches. The CDR3, as DNA: TGTGCCAGCAGTTTGGCAGGGGGCGGTGAAAAACTGTTTTTT. It yields the protein CASSLAGGGEKLFF.

The V and J genes are TRBV19 and TRBJ2-5, with 13 bases matching TRBD2. After removal of 3 bases from V and 5 bases from J, the junction contained 18 bases not matched to a gene. In germline, CDR1 is LNHDA, CDR2 SQIVND (reference sequence). There are 20 residues in the CDR3. The CDR3 DNA reads as TGTGCCAGTAGTATGGGTGCGGACAGAGGACTAGCGGGAGTCCGGGAGACCCAGTACTTC. Protein sequence: CASSMGADRGLAGVRETQYF.

The chain couples TRBV10-3 to TRBJ2-1, with TRBD2 matching 8 bases. The CDR3 sequence is 13 residues long. V trimming: 10 bases; J trimming: 0 bases; junction bases outside the gene matches: 2. Germline CDR1 and CDR2: ENHRY and SYGVKD. CDR3 in DNA: TGTGCCAGCGGGGGGAGCTCCTACAATGAGCAGTTCTTC. This encodes CASGGSSYNEQFF.